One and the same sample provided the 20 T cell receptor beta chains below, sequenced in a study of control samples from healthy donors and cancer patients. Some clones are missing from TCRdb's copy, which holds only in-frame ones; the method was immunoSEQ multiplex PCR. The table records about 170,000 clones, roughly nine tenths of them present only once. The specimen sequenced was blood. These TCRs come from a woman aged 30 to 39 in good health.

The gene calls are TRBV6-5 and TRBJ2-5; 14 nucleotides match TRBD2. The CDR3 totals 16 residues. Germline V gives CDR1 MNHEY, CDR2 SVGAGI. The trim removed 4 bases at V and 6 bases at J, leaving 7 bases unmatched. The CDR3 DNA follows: TGTGCCAGCAGTTCCCGACTAGCGGGGGGGCCTCAGACCCAGTACTTC. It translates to CASSSRLAGGPQTQYF.

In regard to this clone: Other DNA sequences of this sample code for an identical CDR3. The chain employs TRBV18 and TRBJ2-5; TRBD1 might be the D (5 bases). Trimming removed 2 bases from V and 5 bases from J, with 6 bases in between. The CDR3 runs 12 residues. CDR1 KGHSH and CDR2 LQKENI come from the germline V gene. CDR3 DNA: TGTGCCAGCTCACCAAGGGGTGAGACCCAGTACTTC. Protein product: CASSPRGETQYF.

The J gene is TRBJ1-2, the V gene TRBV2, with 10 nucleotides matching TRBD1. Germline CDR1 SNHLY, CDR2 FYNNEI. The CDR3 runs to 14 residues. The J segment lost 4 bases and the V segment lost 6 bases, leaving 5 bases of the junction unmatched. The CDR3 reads CASRPGQGTYGYTF. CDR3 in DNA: TGTGCCAGCAGGCCGGGACAGGGGACCTATGGCTACACCTTC.

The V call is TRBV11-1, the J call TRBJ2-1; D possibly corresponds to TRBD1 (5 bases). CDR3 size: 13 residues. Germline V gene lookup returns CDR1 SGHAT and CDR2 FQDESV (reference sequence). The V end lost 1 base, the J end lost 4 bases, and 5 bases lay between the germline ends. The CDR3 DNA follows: TGTGCCAGCAGCTTAGGGACATACAATGAGCAGTTCTTC. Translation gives CASSLGTYNEQFF.

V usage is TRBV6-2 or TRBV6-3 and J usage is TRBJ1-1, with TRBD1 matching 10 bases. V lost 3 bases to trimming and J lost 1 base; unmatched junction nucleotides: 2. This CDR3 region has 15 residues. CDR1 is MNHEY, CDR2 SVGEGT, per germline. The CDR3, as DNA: TGTGCCAGCAGTTATGGGGACAGGGGGAACACTGAAGCTTTCTTT. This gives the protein CASSYGDRGNTEAFF.

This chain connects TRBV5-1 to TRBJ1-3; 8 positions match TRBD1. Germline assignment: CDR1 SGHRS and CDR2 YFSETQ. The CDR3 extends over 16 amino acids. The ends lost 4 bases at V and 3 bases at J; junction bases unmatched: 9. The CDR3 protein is CASSPVPTGVGNTIYF. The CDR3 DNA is TGCGCCAGCAGCCCCGTACCGACAGGGGTTGGAAACACCATATATTTT.

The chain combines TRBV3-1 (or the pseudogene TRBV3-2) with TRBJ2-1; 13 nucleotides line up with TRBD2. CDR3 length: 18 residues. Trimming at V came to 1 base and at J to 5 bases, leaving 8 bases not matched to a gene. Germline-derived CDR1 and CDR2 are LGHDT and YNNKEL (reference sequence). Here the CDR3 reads CASSQGTSGRALNNEQFF. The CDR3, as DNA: TGTGCCAGCAGCCAAGGTACTAGCGGGAGGGCCCTAAACAATGAGCAGTTCTTC.

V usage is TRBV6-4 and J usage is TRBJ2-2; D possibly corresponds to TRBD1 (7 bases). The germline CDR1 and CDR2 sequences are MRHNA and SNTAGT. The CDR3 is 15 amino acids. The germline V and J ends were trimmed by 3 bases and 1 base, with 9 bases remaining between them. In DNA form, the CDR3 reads TGTGCCAGCAGTGATCAGGGGGGGAACACCGGGGAGCTGTTTTTT. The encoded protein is CASSDQGGNTGELFF.

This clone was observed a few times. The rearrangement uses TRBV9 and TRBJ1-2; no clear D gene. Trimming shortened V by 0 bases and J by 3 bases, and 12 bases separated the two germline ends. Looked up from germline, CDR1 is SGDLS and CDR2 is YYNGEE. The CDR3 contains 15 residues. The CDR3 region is CASSVDPDTDYGYTF. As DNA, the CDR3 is TGTGCCAGCAGCGTAGACCCTGACACAGACTATGGCTACACCTTC.

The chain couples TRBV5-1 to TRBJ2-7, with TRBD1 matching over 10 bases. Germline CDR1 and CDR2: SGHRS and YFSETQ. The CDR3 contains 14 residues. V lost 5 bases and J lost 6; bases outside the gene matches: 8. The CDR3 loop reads CASSVGTGAIEQYF. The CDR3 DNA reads TGCGCCAGCAGTGTGGGGACAGGGGCGATCGAGCAGTACTTC. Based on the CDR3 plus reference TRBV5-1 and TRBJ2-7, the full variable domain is KAGVTQTPRYLIKTRGQQVTLSCSPISGHRSVSWYQQTPGQGLQFLFEYFSETQRNKGNFPGRFSGRQFSNSRSEMNVSTLELGDSALYLCASSVGTGAIEQYFGPGTRLTVT.

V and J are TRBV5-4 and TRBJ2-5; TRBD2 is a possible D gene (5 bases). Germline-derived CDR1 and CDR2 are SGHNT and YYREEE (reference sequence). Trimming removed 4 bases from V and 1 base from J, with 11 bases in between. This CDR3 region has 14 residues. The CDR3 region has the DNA TGTGCCAGCAGCCAACGGGATACCCAAGAGACCCAGTACTTC. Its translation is CASSQRDTQETQYF.

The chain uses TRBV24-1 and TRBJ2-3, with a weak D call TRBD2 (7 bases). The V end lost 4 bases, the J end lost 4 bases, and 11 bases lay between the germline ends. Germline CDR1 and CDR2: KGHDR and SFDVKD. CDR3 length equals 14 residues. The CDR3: CATSEGGGPDTQYF. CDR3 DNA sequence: TGTGCCACCAGTGAGGGGGGGGGCCCAGATACGCAGTATTTT.

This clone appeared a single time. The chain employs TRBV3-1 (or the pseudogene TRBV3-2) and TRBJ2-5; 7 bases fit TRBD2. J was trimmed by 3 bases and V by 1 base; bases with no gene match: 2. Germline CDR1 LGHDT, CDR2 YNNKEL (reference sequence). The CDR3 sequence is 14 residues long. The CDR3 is CASSQGLAEETQYF. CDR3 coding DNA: TGTGCCAGCAGCCAAGGGCTAGCGGAAGAGACCCAGTACTTC.

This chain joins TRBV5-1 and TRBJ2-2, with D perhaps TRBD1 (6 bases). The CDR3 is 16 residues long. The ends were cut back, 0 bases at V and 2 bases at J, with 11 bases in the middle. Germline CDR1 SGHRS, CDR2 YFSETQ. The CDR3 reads CASSLARTVNTGELFF. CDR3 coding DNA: TGCGCCAGCAGCTTGGCCAGGACAGTTAACACCGGGGAGCTGTTTTTT.

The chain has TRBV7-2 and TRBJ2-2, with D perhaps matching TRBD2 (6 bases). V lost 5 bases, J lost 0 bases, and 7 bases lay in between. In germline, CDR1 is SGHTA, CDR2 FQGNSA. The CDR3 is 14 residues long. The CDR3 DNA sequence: TGTGCCAGCAGCGCGGGGTCGAACACCGGGGAGCTGTTTTTT. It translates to CASSAGSNTGELFF.

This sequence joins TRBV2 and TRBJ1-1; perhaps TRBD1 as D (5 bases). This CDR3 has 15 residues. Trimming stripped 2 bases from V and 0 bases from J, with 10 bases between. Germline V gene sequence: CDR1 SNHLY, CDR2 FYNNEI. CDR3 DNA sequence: TGTGCCAGCAGTGAACAGGGAGGGGTGAACACTGAAGCTTTCTTT. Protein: CASSEQGGVNTEAFF.

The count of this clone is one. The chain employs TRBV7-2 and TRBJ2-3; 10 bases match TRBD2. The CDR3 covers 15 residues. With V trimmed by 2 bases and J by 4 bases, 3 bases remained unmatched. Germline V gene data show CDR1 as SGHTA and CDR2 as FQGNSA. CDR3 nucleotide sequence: TGTGCCAGCAGCTTACAAACTAGCGGGGCAGATACGCAGTATTTT. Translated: CASSLQTSGADTQYF.

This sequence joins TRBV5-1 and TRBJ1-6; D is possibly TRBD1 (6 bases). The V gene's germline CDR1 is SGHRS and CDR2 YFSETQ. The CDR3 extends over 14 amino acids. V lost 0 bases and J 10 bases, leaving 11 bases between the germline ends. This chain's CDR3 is CASSLGQASSPLHF. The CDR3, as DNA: TGCGCCAGCAGCTTGGGACAGGCAAGCTCACCCCTCCACTTT.

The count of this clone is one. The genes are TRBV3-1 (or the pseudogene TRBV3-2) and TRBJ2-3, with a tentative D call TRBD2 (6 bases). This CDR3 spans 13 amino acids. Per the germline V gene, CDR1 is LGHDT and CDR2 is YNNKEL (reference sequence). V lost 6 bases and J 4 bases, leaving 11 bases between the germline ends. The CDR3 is CASRPPGADTQYF. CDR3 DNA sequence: TGTGCCAGCAGGCCCCCGGGGGCAGATACGCAGTATTTT.

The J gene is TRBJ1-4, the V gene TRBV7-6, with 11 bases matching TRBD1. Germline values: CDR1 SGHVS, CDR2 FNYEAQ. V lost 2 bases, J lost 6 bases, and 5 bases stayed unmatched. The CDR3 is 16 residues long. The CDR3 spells CASSLKPGQGDEKLFF. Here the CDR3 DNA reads TGTGCCAGCAGCTTAAAGCCGGGACAGGGGGATGAAAAACTGTTTTTT.